This TCR beta chain was obtained from a study of T cell repertoires in cytomegalovirus infection. Turning to the study itself: Peptides in the study included HLA-C-restricted and HLA-B-restricted CMV epitopes. Both CMV infection and a matching HLA type were indicated by public TCR beta signatures.

Study-wide points: The ex vivo response was dominated by HLA-C-restricted CMV-specific TCR beta clonotypes. Cumulative frequency of public TCR beta families picked out carriers of CMV plus the relevant HLA.

CDR1 and CDR2 from the germline V gene are MGHRA and YSYEKL. V was shortened by 2 bases and J by 7 bases, with 8 bases between the two germline ends. The CDR3 extends over 12 amino acids. Each CDR3 protein is one row after TCRdb ran MiXCR on the reads. The repertoire consists of fewer than 1,000,000 distinct CDR3 sequences, with approximately 30% occurring once and the leading ten covering about an eighth. This clonotype appeared a few times. Its cognate antigen is unknown. The sequence derives from a human donor in good health (CMV status not recorded). Some clones in this sample may be carry-over from other donors' samples. The rearrangement uses TRBV4-1 and TRBJ1-1; D uncertain. Source: cultured CD8+ T cells from PBMCs, taken from culture after CMV antigen stimulation. The CDR3 DNA is TGCGCCAGCAGCCAAATAGGACGTGAAGCTTTCTTT. It yields the protein CASSQIGREAFF.